The 21 T cell receptor beta chains in this list originate from one sample, sequenced in a study of OX40 agonist ivuxolimab in advanced cancers. Clones were sequenced by immunoSEQ multiplex PCR, and TCRdb holds only the in-frame ones, with some missing. This sample has more than 65,000 clones, with around 93% found just once. Specimen: CD4+ or CD8+ T cells sorted from blood, collected in a trial of the OX40 agonist ivuxolimab. These receptors were obtained from an adult with an advanced solid tumor such as melanoma, head and neck, liver or kidney cancer.

The CDR3 spells CASSHAREYYAEAFF. CDR3 sequence (DNA): TGTGCCAGCAGCCATGCCAGGGAATACTACGCTGAAGCTTTCTTT. The chain employs TRBV7-9 and TRBJ1-1; D might be TRBD1 (5 bases). Looked up from germline, CDR1 is SEHNR and CDR2 is FQNEAQ (reference sequence). Trimming removed 5 bases at V and 6 bases at J, with 19 bases between. CDR3 length: 15 residues.

The J gene is TRBJ2-7, the V gene TRBV11-2; 7 bases map to TRBD1. CDR3 length: 14 amino acids. The V gene end was trimmed by 5 bases and the J gene end by 1 base; junction bases not matched to a gene: 5. Germline V lookup: CDR1 SGHAT, CDR2 FQNNGV. The CDR3 reads CASSPGQISYEQYF. The CDR3 DNA follows: TGTGCCAGCAGCCCGGGACAGATTTCCTACGAGCAGTACTTC.

The chain carries TRBV19 and TRBJ2-7, with TRBD1 identical over 8 bases. This CDR3 is built from 14 residues. Germline loops: CDR1 LNHDA, CDR2 SQIVND (reference sequence). The ends lost 7 bases at V and 5 bases at J; junction bases unmatched: 10. The CDR3 region has the DNA TGTGCCAGTACTCCGGACAGGGAAAAGAACGAGCAGTACTTC. Protein product: CASTPDREKNEQYF.

The CDR3 loop reads CSGQGGELSGTEAFF. The CDR3 DNA reads as TGCAGCGGGCAGGGGGGGGAGTTGTCGGGCACTGAAGCTTTCTTT. This chain uses TRBV29-1 with TRBJ1-1; 7 nucleotides match TRBD1. J gave up 4 bases and V 7 bases, and 15 bases lay outside the gene matches. This CDR3 is 15 amino acids long. Germline V gene data show CDR1 as SQVTM and CDR2 as ANQGSEA.

The table lists this clone with a count of one. V gene TRBV6-5 combines with J gene TRBJ2-1; 7 bases map to TRBD1. The V and J ends lost 4 bases and 7 bases, in that order; junction bases with no gene match: 4. This CDR3 spans 13 amino acids. In germline, CDR1 is MNHEY, CDR2 SVGAGI. The CDR3 bases are TGTGCCAGCAGTTTTGGGACAGCGAATGAGCAGTTCTTC. It codes for CASSFGTANEQFF.

V gene TRBV18 combines with J gene TRBJ1-2; D unresolved. The CDR3 extends over 19 amino acids. V was clipped by 1 base and J by 0 bases, with 21 bases between them. The germline gives CDR1 KGHSH, CDR2 LQKENI. The CDR3: CASSPLTRFLAWTNYGYTF. The CDR3 DNA reads as TGTGCCAGCTCACCACTGACCAGGTTCCTGGCTTGGACTAACTATGGCTACACCTTC.

This chain connects TRBV7-9 to TRBJ2-3; 9 bases match TRBD2. V was pared by 1 base and J by 0 bases, with 8 bases of the junction left unmatched. The germline V gene has CDR1 SEHNR and CDR2 FQNEAQ (reference sequence). The CDR3 contains 18 residues. CDR3 residues: CASSLGAGGPASTDTQYF. The CDR3 DNA is TGTGCCAGCAGCTTAGGGGCGGGGGGGCCCGCTAGCACAGATACGCAGTATTTT.

The table lists this clone with a count of one. V usage is TRBV7-2 and J usage is TRBJ2-7; D is perhaps TRBD1 (6 bases). The CDR3 length is 15 residues. The V end lost 1 base, the J end lost 3 bases, and 13 bases lay between the germline ends. Looked up from germline, CDR1 is SGHTA and CDR2 is FQGNSA. The CDR3: CASSLGTAESYEQYF. The CDR3 coding sequence is TGTGCCAGCAGCTTAGGGACAGCCGAAAGCTACGAGCAGTACTTC.

The rearrangement joins TRBV10-3 to TRBJ2-4; the match to TRBD2 covers 8 bases. CDR1 is ENHRY, CDR2 SYGVKD, per germline. This CDR3 comprises 15 residues. Trimming took 3 bases from V and 8 from J; bases not matched to a gene: 9. The CDR3 DNA is TGTGCCATCAGTGACCCGGGGGGGCGAGCGGACATTCAGTACTTC. Its protein is CAISDPGGRADIQYF.

The V gene is TRBV7-9, the J gene TRBJ2-7; 9 nucleotides match TRBD2. J lost 2 bases, V lost 4 bases, and 6 bases had no gene match. CDR1 is SEHNR, CDR2 FQNEAQ, per germline (reference sequence). This CDR3 is built from 15 residues. The CDR3 DNA sequence: TGTGCCAGCAGCTCCAGAGCGGGGGGTACCTACGAGCAGTACTTC. This encodes CASSSRAGGTYEQYF.

The chain has TRBV4-3 and TRBJ2-1; TRBD2 matches at 11 bases. This CDR3 region has 18 residues. Looked up from germline, CDR1 is LGHNA and CDR2 is YSLEER. V shed 5 bases, J shed 9 bases, and the junction held 18 bases outside the gene matches. CDR3 sequence: CASSFRLAGSTAGGEQFF. CDR3 DNA: TGCGCCAGCAGCTTTCGACTAGCGGGGTCCACCGCGGGCGGTGAGCAGTTCTTC.

The V gene is TRBV6-5, the J gene TRBJ2-3, with TRBD2 matching 12 bases. This CDR3 has 16 residues. The germline V gene has CDR1 MNHEY and CDR2 SVGAGI. V gave up 3 bases and J gave up 3 bases; unmatched junction bases: 4. CDR3 DNA sequence: TGTGCCAGCAGTTATCTAGCGGGGGGGGTAACAGATACGCAGTATTTT. Encoded protein: CASSYLAGGVTDTQYF.

V is TRBV6-5 and J is TRBJ2-3, with a tentative D call TRBD2 (7 bases). Between the trimmed V and J ends, which lost 4 bases and 5 bases, there was a span of 19 bases. Germline V CDR1 and CDR2: MNHEY, SVGAGI. This CDR3 comprises 16 residues. The CDR3 loop is CASSSGAGAEEDTQYF. CDR3 in DNA: TGTGCCAGCAGTTCAGGGGCGGGGGCCGAGGAAGATACGCAGTATTTT.

The rearrangement joins TRBV13 to TRBJ1-3; unclear D gene. V lost 3 bases to trimming and J lost 0 bases, with 9 bases between them. CDR1 is PRHDT, CDR2 FYEKMQ, per germline (reference sequence). The CDR3 covers 15 residues. The CDR3 loop reads CASSFLGDSGNTIYF. CDR3 DNA sequence: TGTGCCAGCAGCTTTCTGGGCGACTCTGGAAACACCATATATTTT.

The chain links TRBV4-3 to TRBJ2-1, with a tentative D call TRBD2 (5 bases). The CDR3 sequence is 15 residues long. Germline-derived CDR1 and CDR2 are LGHNA and YSLEER. The ends were cut back, 0 bases at V and 6 bases at J, with 12 bases in the middle. The DNA for the CDR3 is TGCGCCAGCAGCCAAGATCGGGCTAGCACCAATGAGCAGTTCTTC. This gives the protein CASSQDRASTNEQFF.

The V gene is TRBV30, the J gene TRBJ1-4; TRBD1 is a possible D gene (5 bases). V dropped 5 bases and J dropped 0 bases, with 10 bases sitting between them. The CDR3 spans 14 residues. The germline CDR1 and CDR2 sequences are GTSNPN and SVGIG (reference sequence). The DNA for the CDR3 is TGTGCCTGGGACGAGACAGCAACTAATGAAAAACTGTTTTTT. This codes for CAWDETATNEKLFF.

The DNA of the CDR3 is TGTGCCAGCAGTGTCACGGCAGACATCTTCTACGAGCAGTACTTC. As protein: CASSVTADIFYEQYF. The rearrangement uses TRBV2 and TRBJ2-7; D uncertain. There are 15 residues in the CDR3. Germline V gives CDR1 SNHLY, CDR2 FYNNEI. V was pared by 4 bases and J by 3 bases, with 16 bases between.

The chain uses TRBV4-3 and TRBJ2-3, with 7 nucleotides matching TRBD2. With 0 bases clipped from V and 2 bases from J, the junction kept 5 bases outside the gene matches. The CDR3 has 16 residues. From germline, CDR1 is LGHNA and CDR2 YSLEER. CDR3 residues: CASSQDGGSYTDTQYF. CDR3 coding DNA: TGCGCCAGCAGCCAAGACGGGGGGTCATACACAGATACGCAGTATTTT.

The V call is TRBV13, the J call TRBJ2-7; the D is unclear. The CDR3 runs to 16 residues. Trimming shortened V by 0 bases and J by 2 bases, and 14 bases separated the two germline ends. Germline loops: CDR1 PRHDT, CDR2 FYEKMQ (reference sequence). CDR3 nucleotide sequence: TGTGCCAGCAGCTTAGGCCATCGGGTTGGTCCCTACGAGCAGTACTTC. Its protein product is CASSLGHRVGPYEQYF.

The chain has TRBV21-1 and TRBJ1-1; the DNA was not compared with TRBD1, the D call given in the table. TRBV21-1 is a pseudogene locus. CDR3 length equals 15 residues. CDR3 DNA sequence: TGTGCCAGCAGCACCGGACAGGGGATGAACACTGAAGCTTTCTTT. This sequence encodes CASSTGQGMNTEAFF.

This chain uses TRBV7-9 with TRBJ2-3; tentative D call: TRBD2 (6 bases). The CDR3 is 14 residues long. V was clipped by 1 base and J by 2 bases, with 7 bases between them. CDR1 is SEHNR and CDR2 is FQNEAQ in the germline V gene (reference sequence). CDR3 nucleotide sequence: TGTGCCAGCAGCTTAGGCGGGGACACAGATACGCAGTATTTT. Translated, it gives CASSLGGDTDTQYF.